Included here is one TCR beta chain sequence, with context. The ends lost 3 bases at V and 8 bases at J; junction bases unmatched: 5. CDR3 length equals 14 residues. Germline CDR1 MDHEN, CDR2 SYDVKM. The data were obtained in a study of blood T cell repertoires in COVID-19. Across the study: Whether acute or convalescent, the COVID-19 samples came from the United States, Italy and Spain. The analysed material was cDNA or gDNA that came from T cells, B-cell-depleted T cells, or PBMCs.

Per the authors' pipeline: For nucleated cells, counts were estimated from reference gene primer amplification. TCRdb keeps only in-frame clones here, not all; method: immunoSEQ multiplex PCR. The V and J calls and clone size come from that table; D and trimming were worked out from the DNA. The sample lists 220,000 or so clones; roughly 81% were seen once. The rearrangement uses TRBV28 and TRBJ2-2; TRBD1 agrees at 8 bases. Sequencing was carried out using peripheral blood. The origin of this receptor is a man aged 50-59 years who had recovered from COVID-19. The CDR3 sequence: CASSLDRVTGELFF. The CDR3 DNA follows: TGTGCCAGCAGTTTGGACAGGGTAACGGGGGAGCTGTTTTTT.